The 12 T cell receptor beta chains below were found in one sample sequenced in a study of early T cells in non-severe SARS-CoV-2 infection. From the 5' RACE reads, TCRdb called clonotypes with MiXCR, one entry per CDR3 protein. The sample includes around 60,000 distinct CDR3 sequences, approximately 10% of them seen just once. The sample here was whole blood, taken at baseline. The receptor set was obtained from an adult who was a healthcare worker with PCR-confirmed SARS-CoV-2 infection or an uninfected control (not recorded which).

The J gene is TRBJ1-4, the V gene TRBV3-1, with 11 bases aligning to TRBD1. This CDR3 is 16 amino acids long. After removal of 4 bases from V and 7 bases from J, the junction contained 8 bases not matched to a gene. The V gene's germline CDR1 is LGHDT and CDR2 YNNKEL (reference sequence). CDR3: CASSLDTGTGGEKLFF. The CDR3 DNA sequence: TGTGCCAGCAGCCTAGATACCGGGACAGGGGGTGAAAAACTGTTTTTT.

The chain joins TRBV4-3 to TRBJ2-5; D is unclear. Germline CDR1 LGHNA, CDR2 YSLEER. V was clipped by 0 bases and J by 5 bases, with 7 bases between them. The CDR3 length is 13 residues. CDR3 in amino acids: CASSQDPGETQYF. CDR3 in DNA: TGCGCCAGCAGCCAAGATCCTGGGGAGACCCAGTACTTC.

This clonotype was picked up many times. The chain couples TRBV12-3 or TRBV12-4 to TRBJ2-7; D gene ambiguous. The germline V and J ends were trimmed by 1 base and 6 bases, with 10 bases remaining between them. This CDR3 comprises 13 residues. For the CDR3, the DNA is TGTGCCAGCAGTTTAGGCAGTGCCCCCGAGCAGTACTTC. Its protein product is CASSLGSAPEQYF.

This clonotype was counted ten times or more. The CDR3: CAWGGNTEAFF. DNA of the CDR3: TGTGCCTGGGGGGGGAACACTGAAGCTTTCTTT. The chain links TRBV30 to TRBJ1-1; possible D gene TRBD1, 5 bases. V lost 5 bases to trimming and J lost 1 base, with 5 bases between them. CDR1 is GTSNPN and CDR2 is SVGIG in the germline V gene (reference sequence). This CDR3 spans 11 amino acids.

This clonotype was seen repeatedly, ten times or more. V is TRBV7-9 and J is TRBJ2-2, with D possibly TRBD1 on 6 matching bases. Trimming took 3 bases from V and 4 from J, leaving 24 bases between them. The CDR3 covers 19 residues. The V gene's germline CDR1 is SEHNR and CDR2 FQNEAQ (reference sequence). The DNA of the CDR3 is TGTGCCAGCAGCTTTTCCGTCAATGCAGGTGGGGGCGGCACCGGGGAGCTGTTTTTT. Its translation is CASSFSVNAGGGGTGELFF.

The chain joins TRBV12-3 or TRBV12-4 to TRBJ2-3; TRBD1 matches at 7 bases. This CDR3 is 14 amino acids long. J gave up 5 bases and V 7 bases, and 9 bases lay outside the gene matches. This chain's CDR3 is CASTSRGPGDTQYF. In DNA form, the CDR3 reads TGTGCCAGCACATCAAGGGGGCCGGGAGATACGCAGTATTTT.

The V and J genes are TRBV2 and TRBJ1-1; weak D call: TRBD1 (6 bases). Between the trimmed V and J ends, which lost 6 bases and 1 base, there was a span of 9 bases. The CDR3 covers 13 residues. Per the germline V gene, CDR1 is SNHLY and CDR2 is FYNNEI. CDR3 nucleotide sequence: TGTGCCAGCAGCGAGGACAGGAACACTGAAGCTTTCTTT. The encoded protein is CASSEDRNTEAFF.

This clonotype turned up a few times. J is TRBJ2-2 and V is TRBV15, with D possibly matching TRBD2 (5 bases). This CDR3 spans 13 amino acids. Trimming stripped 6 bases from V and 2 bases from J, with 7 bases between. Germline V gene lookup returns CDR1 LNHNV and CDR2 YYDKDF (reference sequence). The CDR3 region is CATSRGNTGELFF. As DNA, the CDR3 is TGTGCCACCAGTCGGGGAAACACCGGGGAGCTGTTTTTT.

This clonotype was seen ten or more times. The genes are TRBV6-1 and TRBJ2-3; 8 nucleotides align to TRBD1. CDR1 MNHNS and CDR2 SASEGT come from the germline V gene. The CDR3 consists of 14 residues. The ends lost 7 bases at V and 2 bases at J; junction bases unmatched: 5. The chain's CDR3 is CASTGQADTDTQYF. For the CDR3, the DNA is TGTGCCAGCACGGGACAGGCGGACACAGATACGCAGTATTTT.

The rearrangement joins TRBV12-3 or TRBV12-4 to TRBJ1-5; D unclear. Trimming stripped 5 bases from V and 3 bases from J, with 14 bases between. The CDR3 covers 15 residues. CDR3 protein: CASSPDSITNQPQHF. The CDR3 nucleotides are TGTGCCAGCAGTCCGGACTCGATTACCAATCAGCCCCAGCATTTT.

This chain connects TRBV30 to TRBJ1-6; no clear D. Germline V gene data show CDR1 as GTSNPN and CDR2 as SVGIG (reference sequence). Trimming took 0 bases from V and 11 from J, leaving 14 bases between them. This CDR3 has 14 amino acids. CDR3 sequence: CAWSVGQEIPPLHF. The CDR3, as DNA: TGTGCCTGGAGTGTAGGGCAAGAGATTCCACCCCTCCACTTT.

V is TRBV3-1 and J is TRBJ2-5; perhaps TRBD2 as D (5 bases). Germline CDR1 LGHDT, CDR2 YNNKEL (reference sequence). V gave up 0 bases and J gave up 9 bases, with 14 bases separating them. This CDR3 contains 14 residues. CDR3 loop: CASSQEEGSGAQYF. The CDR3 bases are TGTGCCAGCAGCCAAGAAGAGGGCTCCGGGGCCCAGTACTTC.